This T cell receptor (beta chain) was identified during a study of a mutant IDH1 vaccine in newly diagnosed glioma. Study as a whole: Investigators started vaccination 4-6 weeks after radiotherapy alone, or with temozolomide cycles.

As for time point: week 5, during vaccination. With topical imiquimod, each dose of the vaccine consisted of 300 ug of mutant IDH1 20-mer peptide. Assay used: immunoSEQ multiplex PCR; TCRdb lists only in-frame clones, some missing. This sample yields 25,000 to 30,000 clones, of which 79% are seen a single time; approximately 7.7% belongs to the top ten. This clone has just one count. Its antigen remains unknown. This CDR3 region has 13 residues. V lost 11 bases and J lost 4, with 15 bases in between. CDR1 and CDR2 from the germline V gene are WSHSY and SAAADI. The TCR comes from a man between 35 and 55 years old with glioma. Some clones in this sample may be carry-over from other donors' samples. The chain joins TRBV10-2 to TRBJ2-1; tentatively, D is TRBD1 (5 bases). The sample was PBMCs, taken from a glioma patient whose treatment included an IDH1 peptide vaccine. In DNA form, the CDR3 reads TGCGCCGGGTCGATGGGGCTGTACAATGAGCAGTTCTTC. Its protein is CAGSMGLYNEQFF.